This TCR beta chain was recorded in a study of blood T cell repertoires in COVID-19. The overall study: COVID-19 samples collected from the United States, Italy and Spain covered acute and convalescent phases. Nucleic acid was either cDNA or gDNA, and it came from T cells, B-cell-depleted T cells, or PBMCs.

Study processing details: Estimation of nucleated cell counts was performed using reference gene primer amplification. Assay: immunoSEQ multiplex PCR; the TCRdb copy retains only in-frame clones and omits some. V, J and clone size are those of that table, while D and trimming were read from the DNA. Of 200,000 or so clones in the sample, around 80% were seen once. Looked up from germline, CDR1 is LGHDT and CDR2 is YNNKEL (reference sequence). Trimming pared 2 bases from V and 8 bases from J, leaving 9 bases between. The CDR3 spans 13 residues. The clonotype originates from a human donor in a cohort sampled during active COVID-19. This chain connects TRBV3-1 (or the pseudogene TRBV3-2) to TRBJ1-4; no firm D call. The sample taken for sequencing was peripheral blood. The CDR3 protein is CASSQRMTEKLFF. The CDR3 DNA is TGTGCCAGCAGCCAAAGAATGACAGAAAAACTGTTTTTT.